Sequencing of this TCR beta chain was carried out in a study of T cells after yellow fever vaccination. TCRdb fed the 5' RACE reads into MiXCR, producing one record per CDR3 protein. The data show 280,000 or so distinct CDR3 sequences, with about 10% seen just once and about 3.5% held by the top ten. This clonotype was seen at least ten times. The CDR3 sequence is 14 residues long. Germline V CDR1 and CDR2: SGHTA, FQGNSA. The J segment lost 7 bases and the V segment lost 3 bases, leaving 5 bases of the junction unmatched. The source material was CD4+ T cells sorted from PBMCs, sampled 5 days after the yellow fever booster vaccination. The clonotype originates from a man younger than 35 who received the YFV17D yellow fever vaccine. V is TRBV7-2 and J is TRBJ1-5, with 8 bases fitting TRBD1. CDR3 coding DNA: TGTGCCAGCAGCTTCGACAGGGGTCGGCAGCCCCAGCATTTT. Residues: CASSFDRGRQPQHF.